Listed below are T cell receptor beta chains from one sample, sequenced in a study of cytomegalovirus exposure and HLA in healthy donors. Assay: immunoSEQ multiplex PCR; the TCRdb copy retains only in-frame clones and omits some. The sample holds roughly 100,000 clones, roughly four fifths seen once. Specimen: PBMCs. All receptors derive from a man aged 40-50 years in good health and CMV-seronegative. Both conserved end residues are part of each CDR3. A D gene is named only where the DNA matches it firmly. The size entry is marked missing in some rows and otherwise reads once, few, many or a size class.

j_call: TRBJ1-4
d_call: -
clone_size: once
v_call: TRBV11-3
cdr3_aa: CASTEGATNEKLFF
cdr3_nt: TGTGCCAGCACCGAGGGGGCAACTAATGAAAAACTGTTTTTT

j_call: TRBJ2-1
d_call: TRBD2
clone_size: -
v_call: TRBV6-5
cdr3_aa: CASSYSSGANYNEQFF
cdr3_nt: TGTGCCAGCAGTTACTCTAGCGGGGCGAACTACAATGAGCAGTTCTTC

j_call: TRBJ1-5
d_call: -
clone_size: -
v_call: TRBV28
cdr3_aa: CASRNREGQPQHF
cdr3_nt: TGTGCCAGTAGGAACAGGGAGGGTCAGCCCCAGCATTTT

j_call: TRBJ2-5
d_call: -
clone_size: -
v_call: TRBV5-4
cdr3_aa: CASSLTGGVTQYF
cdr3_nt: TGTGCCAGCAGCCTCACCGGAGGGGTGACCCAGTACTTC

j_call: TRBJ1-1
d_call: -
clone_size: -
v_call: TRBV7-8
cdr3_aa: CASSSQGFVGEAFF
cdr3_nt: TGTGCCAGCAGCTCGCAGGGTTTCGTTGGGGAAGCTTTCTTT

j_call: TRBJ2-3
d_call: TRBD1
clone_size: -
v_call: TRBV6-5
cdr3_aa: CASSSGTGTTDTQYF
cdr3_nt: TGTGCCAGCAGCTCCGGGACAGGGACCACAGATACGCAGTATTTT

j_call: TRBJ1-1
d_call: TRBD1
clone_size: -
v_call: TRBV7-2
cdr3_aa: CASSQMTGNPGEAFF
cdr3_nt: TGTGCCAGCAGCCAAATGACAGGGAACCCCGGAGAAGCTTTCTTT

j_call: TRBJ1-4
d_call: -
clone_size: -
v_call: TRBV7-6
cdr3_aa: CASSLDITSTNEKLFF
cdr3_nt: TGTGCCAGCAGCTTAGACATAACATCAACTAATGAAAAACTGTTTTTT

j_call: TRBJ2-4
d_call: TRBD1
clone_size: -
v_call: TRBV28
cdr3_aa: CASTTPGQGNIQYF
cdr3_nt: TGTGCCAGCACCACCCCGGGACAGGGAAACATTCAGTACTTC

j_call: TRBJ1-3
d_call: TRBD1
clone_size: -
v_call: TRBV28
cdr3_aa: CASSSPQGAPGNTIYF
cdr3_nt: TGTGCCAGCAGTTCCCCCCAGGGGGCTCCTGGAAACACCATATATTTT

j_call: TRBJ1-2
d_call: -
clone_size: -
v_call: TRBV11-1
cdr3_aa: CASSFYAGFYGYTF
cdr3_nt: TGTGCCAGCAGCTTTTATGCAGGGTTTTATGGCTACACCTTC

j_call: TRBJ2-7
d_call: TRBD2
clone_size: -
v_call: TRBV7-9
cdr3_aa: CASSPLAGVYYEQYF
cdr3_nt: TGTGCCAGCAGCCCACTAGCGGGAGTTTACTACGAGCAGTACTTC

j_call: TRBJ1-2
d_call: TRBD1
clone_size: -
v_call: TRBV11-2
cdr3_aa: CASSPSPGGDYGYTF
cdr3_nt: TGTGCCAGCAGCCCATCCCCAGGGGGCGACTATGGCTACACCTTC

j_call: TRBJ1-4
d_call: -
clone_size: -
v_call: TRBV5-6
cdr3_aa: CASSTRGGSEKLFF
cdr3_nt: TGTGCCAGCAGCACGAGGGGGGGGAGTGAAAAACTGTTTTTT

j_call: TRBJ2-5
d_call: -
clone_size: -
v_call: TRBV5-1
cdr3_aa: CASSLRERETQYF
cdr3_nt: TGCGCCAGCAGCTTGAGGGAGCGAGAGACCCAGTACTTC

j_call: TRBJ1-2
d_call: TRBD1
clone_size: -
v_call: TRBV20-1
cdr3_aa: CSAWDRGYTF
cdr3_nt: TGCAGTGCCTGGGACAGGGGCTACACCTTC

j_call: TRBJ2-7
d_call: TRBD2
clone_size: -
v_call: TRBV7-6
cdr3_aa: CASSLDTSGGTSSYEQYF
cdr3_nt: TGTGCCAGCAGCTTAGACACTAGCGGGGGGACCAGCTCCTACGAGCAGTACTTC

j_call: TRBJ1-1
d_call: -
clone_size: -
v_call: TRBV5-6
cdr3_aa: CASSFGTRNTEAFF
cdr3_nt: TGTGCCAGCAGCTTTGGGACACGGAACACTGAAGCTTTCTTT

j_call: TRBJ1-2
d_call: -
clone_size: -
v_call: TRBV6-5
cdr3_aa: CASSFSDSYGYTF
cdr3_nt: TGTGCCAGCAGTTTCTCCGACAGCTATGGCTACACCTTC

j_call: TRBJ2-1
d_call: TRBD2
clone_size: -
v_call: TRBV18
cdr3_aa: CASSPWTSRQIINEQFF
cdr3_nt: TGTGCCAGCTCACCTTGGACTAGCCGGCAAATCATCAATGAGCAGTTCTTC

j_call: TRBJ1-2
d_call: -
clone_size: once
v_call: TRBV5-1
cdr3_aa: CASSSLTGNYGYTF
cdr3_nt: TGCGCCAGCAGCTCCTTGACGGGGAACTATGGCTACACCTTC

j_call: TRBJ2-2
d_call: -
clone_size: -
v_call: TRBV4-1
cdr3_aa: CASSQGHGTGELFF
cdr3_nt: TGCGCCAGCAGCCAAGGTCACGGGACCGGGGAGCTGTTTTTT

j_call: TRBJ1-1
d_call: -
clone_size: -
v_call: TRBV7-2
cdr3_aa: CASSFGQGTEAFF
cdr3_nt: TGTGCCAGCAGCTTCGGTCAGGGCACTGAAGCTTTCTTT